This TCR beta chain was obtained from a study of radiation and T cells in renal cell carcinoma. The time point: blood 4 weeks post-SBRT, at nephrectomy. Treatment: 15 Gy SBRT to primary tumor, nephrectomy 4 weeks later. Nephrectomy followed 15 Gy stereotactic body radiation by 4 weeks. Serial blood draws occurred at baseline and 2 and 4 weeks post-SBRT. Clear cell pathology was present in this patient's renal cell carcinoma. This clone came up once. Its antigen is unknown. The germline CDR1 and CDR2 sequences are SGHNT and YENEEA. V lost 3 bases to trimming and J lost 6 bases, with 10 bases between them. The CDR3 is 13 residues long. Sequencing used immunoSEQ multiplex PCR; TCRdb keeps in-frame clones, though not all of them. The table has roughly 64,000 clones, about 83% seen once. Broader study findings: Pretreatment tumor biopsies were lacking, so baseline clonotypes are unknown.

Material: blood, obtained from a patient whose treatment included radiotherapy and nephrectomy. V is TRBV11-3 and J is TRBJ2-3; perhaps TRBD2 as D (5 bases). The TCR was taken from a man between 60 and 75 years old with renal cell carcinoma. CDR3 amino acids: CASSFAERDTQYF. CDR3 nucleotides: TGTGCCAGCAGCTTCGCCGAGCGGGATACGCAGTATTTT.